This T cell receptor (beta chain) was captured in a study of cytomegalovirus exposure and HLA in healthy donors (TCRdb year 2017). Context from the whole study: A later analysis indicated that the 90 to 150 validation repertoires were generated on the platform also employed for the roughly 650 repertoires of the first cohort. The study aimed to test whether cataloging public T cell receptors could reveal signatures of past pathogen exposure. Besides the first cohort of about 730 subjects, a separate validation cohort made up of 120 different subjects was used. The study combined high-throughput TCR immunosequencing, statistical association of individual TCRs with disease status, and machine learning to predict cytomegalovirus infection status.

The study at large found these results: A later analysis lacked HLA typing for the validation cohort, so it scored co-occurrence in that cohort across all 120 repertoires. In vitro tests confirmed that a few of the cytomegalovirus-associated TCR beta chains recognize cytomegalovirus antigens. In the study, about 150 TCR beta chains were listed as associated with cytomegalovirus. Subsequent analysis determined that TCRs grouped into clusters in the first cohort also showed a tendency toward co-occurrence across the approximately 110 validation repertoires, and approximately 93% of cluster scores exceeded 0. The authors suggested that the approach could potentially be generalized to other disease states and immunological phenotypes. The classifier was reported to diagnose cytomegalovirus status with high specificity and sensitivity in both the original and validation cohorts. Across donors, most TCR sequences were observed very rarely, whereas some public TCRs were present in many individuals.

With regard to this clone: The antigen it recognizes is unknown. The sample holds no much larger clone one base away, and base qualities are not on file.

Cut back by 8 bases and 9 bases, the V and J ends lie 19 bases apart. The CDR3 covers 13 residues, taking in both the cysteine and the phenylalanine. This entry keeps only the CDR3 DNA: 39 bases, framed from base 1. Based on the germline V gene, the CDR1 and CDR2 sequences are MNHEY and SVGAGI. Receptor amplification or capture employed the immunoSEQ multiplex PCR assay. Per the authors' processing: A statistical classification framework was built to diagnose cytomegalovirus status from the catalog of TCR beta chain sequences. TCRdb re-hosts the immuneACCESS table, in-frame sequences only. Its copies lack some clones; in the studies checked, an unresolved V gene accounts for under half of them, and the cause for the rest is not known. Clone size and the V and J calls come from that table; the DNA yielded D and trimming. The sample records roughly 75,000 clones, approximately 80% of which are singletons. Of the sample, 3% falls within the top ten clones.

The donors were included in the validation cohort of 100 to 150 subjects, a group kept apart from the 666-subject first cohort. The sequence is built from TRBV6-5 and TRBJ1-2; D gene: possibly TRBD1, on 5 matching bases. The sample consisted of PBMCs. The TCR comes from a man aged 25-40 years in good health and CMV-seronegative. The DNA reads TGTGCCAGCCCCCCCCGACAGTTAACGAGCTACACCTTC. Translated, this is CASPPRQLTSYTF.